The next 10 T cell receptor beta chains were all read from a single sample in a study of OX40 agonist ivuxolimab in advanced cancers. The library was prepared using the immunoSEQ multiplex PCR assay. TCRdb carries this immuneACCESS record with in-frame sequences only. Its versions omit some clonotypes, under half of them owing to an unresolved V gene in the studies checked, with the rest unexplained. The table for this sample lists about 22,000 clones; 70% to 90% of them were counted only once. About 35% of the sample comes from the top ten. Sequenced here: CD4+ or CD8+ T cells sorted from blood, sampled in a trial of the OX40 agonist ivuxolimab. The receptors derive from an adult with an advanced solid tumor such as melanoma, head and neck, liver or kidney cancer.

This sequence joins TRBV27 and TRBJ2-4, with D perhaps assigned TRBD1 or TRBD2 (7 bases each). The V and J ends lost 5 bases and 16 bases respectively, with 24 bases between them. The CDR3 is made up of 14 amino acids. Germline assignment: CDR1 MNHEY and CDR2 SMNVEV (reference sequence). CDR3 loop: CASSPQGGARRPYF. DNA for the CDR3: TGTGCCAGCAGTCCCCAGGGGGGGGCAAGGCGGCCATACTTC.

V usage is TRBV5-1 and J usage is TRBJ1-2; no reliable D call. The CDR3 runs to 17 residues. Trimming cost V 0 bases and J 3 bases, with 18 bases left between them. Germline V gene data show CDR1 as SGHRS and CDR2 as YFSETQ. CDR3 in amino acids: CASSLVSSGLQDYGYTF. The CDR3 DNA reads TGCGCCAGCAGCTTGGTTTCTTCCGGTCTCCAGGACTATGGCTACACCTTC. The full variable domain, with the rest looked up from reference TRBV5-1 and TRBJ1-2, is KAGVTQTPRYLIKTRGQQVTLSCSPISGHRSVSWYQQTPGQGLQFLFEYFSETQRNKGNFPGRFSGRQFSNSRSEMNVSTLELGDSALYLCASSLVSSGLQDYGYTFGSGTRLTVV.

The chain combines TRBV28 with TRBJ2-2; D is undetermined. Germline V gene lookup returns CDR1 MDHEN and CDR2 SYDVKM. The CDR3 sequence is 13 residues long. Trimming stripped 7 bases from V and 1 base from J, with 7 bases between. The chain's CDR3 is CASTNGNTGELFF. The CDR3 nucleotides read TGTGCCAGCACTAACGGGAACACCGGGGAGCTGTTTTTT.

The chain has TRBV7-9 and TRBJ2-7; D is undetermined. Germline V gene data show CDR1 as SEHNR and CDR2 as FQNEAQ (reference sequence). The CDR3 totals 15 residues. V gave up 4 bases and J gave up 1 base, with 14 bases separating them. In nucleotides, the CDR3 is TGTGCCAGCAGCTCCAACCTATACGGTTCCTACGAGCAGTACTTC. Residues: CASSSNLYGSYEQYF.

CDR3 DNA sequence: TGTGCCAGCAGCCTTGGCGGGGTTGAAGCTTTCTTT. It specifies CASSLGGVEAFF. The chain is built from TRBV25-1 and TRBJ1-1; D gene uncertain. V lost 6 bases and J 7 bases, leaving 12 bases between the germline ends. This CDR3 is 12 amino acids long. The V gene's germline CDR1 is MGHDK and CDR2 SYGVNS.

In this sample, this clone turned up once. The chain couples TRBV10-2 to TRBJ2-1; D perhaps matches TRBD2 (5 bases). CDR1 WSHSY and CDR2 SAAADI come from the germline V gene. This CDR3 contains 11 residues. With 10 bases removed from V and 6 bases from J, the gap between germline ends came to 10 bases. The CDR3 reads CAIDLANEQFF. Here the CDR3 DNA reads TGCGCCATCGACCTAGCCAATGAGCAGTTCTTC.

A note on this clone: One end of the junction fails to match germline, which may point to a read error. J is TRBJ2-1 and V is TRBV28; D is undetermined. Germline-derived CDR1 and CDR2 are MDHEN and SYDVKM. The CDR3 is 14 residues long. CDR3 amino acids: CASSLSGSDNEQFF. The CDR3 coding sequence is TGTGCCAGCAGTTTATCCGGCTCCGACAATGAGCAGTTCTTC.

CDR3 DNA: TGTGCCAGCTCTGCAGGGATGAACACTGAAGCTTTCTTT. This codes for CASSAGMNTEAFF. The chain combines TRBV2 with TRBJ1-1, with a possible D match to TRBD1 (5 bases). The CDR3 extends over 13 amino acids. V dropped 8 bases and J dropped 0 bases, with 10 bases sitting between them. The germline V gene encodes CDR1 SNHLY and CDR2 FYNNEI.

The CDR3 nucleotides read TGTGCCAGCTCCACCGGGACAGGGAACTCCTACGAGCAGTACTTC. Protein product: CASSTGTGNSYEQYF. This chain links TRBV18 with TRBJ2-7; 9 bases map to TRBD1. This CDR3 comprises 15 residues. The V gene end was trimmed by 6 bases and the J gene end by 0 bases; junction bases not matched to a gene: 6. Germline V lookup: CDR1 KGHSH, CDR2 LQKENI. The full variable domain, in which reference TRBV18 and TRBJ2-7 provide the parts outside the CDR3, is NAGVMQNPRHLVRRRGQEARLRCSPMKGHSHVYWYRQLPEEGLKFMVYLQKENIIDESGMPKERFSAEFPKEGPSILRIQQVVRGDSAAYFCASSTGTGNSYEQYFGPGTRLTVT.

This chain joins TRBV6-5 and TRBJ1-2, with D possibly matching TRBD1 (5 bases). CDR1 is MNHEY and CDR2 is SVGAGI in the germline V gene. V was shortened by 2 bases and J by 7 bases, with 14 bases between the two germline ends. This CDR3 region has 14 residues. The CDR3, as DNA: TGTGCCAGCAGTTACGGGACGGTCGTAGGTGGCTACACCTTC. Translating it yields CASSYGTVVGGYTF.